Each of the 21 T cell receptor beta chains below was sequenced from the same sample in a study of blood T cells in healthy people across ages (dated by TCRdb to between 2014 and 2017). The receptor library was made with 5' RACE. Sequenced on an Illumina HiSeq 2500. A second 7 to 11 cycle PCR used a sample-barcoded 5' primer and a J-beta primer mix. In-frame beta chains were kept once TCRdb had trimmed the public reads at Q25 with fastp and called clones with MiXCR. Identical CDR3 protein sequences are pooled into one entry, listed with their most common genes and DNA. The sample table records roughly 640,000 distinct CDR3 sequences; around 31% of these occur just once. About a sixth of the sample is in the top ten clones. Sequenced input: blood. These receptors originate from a woman aged 80 or over in good health.

This clonotype showed up many times. The gene calls are TRBV2 and TRBJ2-6; D ambiguous. Germline V gene sequence: CDR1 SNHLY, CDR2 FYNNEI. Trimming pared 0 bases from V and 0 bases from J, leaving 6 bases between. There are 16 residues in the CDR3. The CDR3 nucleotides read TGTGCCAGCAGTGAAGCGTACAGCTCTGGGGCCAACGTCCTGACTTTC. Its translation is CASSEAYSSGANVLTF.

This clonotype was seen only a few times. The rearrangement links TRBV27 to TRBJ1-2; D may be TRBD1 (5 bases). The CDR3 is made up of 14 amino acids. Deletions cut 0 bases from V and 7 bases from J, with 12 bases between. The germline V gene encodes CDR1 MNHEY and CDR2 SMNVEV (reference sequence). The CDR3 nucleotides are TGTGCCAGCAGTTTATCGTGGGGGACTGCTGGCTACACCTTC. This translates into CASSLSWGTAGYTF.

This clonotype was recorded many times. The V call is TRBV6-2 or TRBV6-3, the J call TRBJ1-1; the D is unclear. The germline V and J ends were trimmed by 0 bases and 4 bases, with 6 bases remaining between them. Per germline, CDR1 MNHEY and CDR2 SVGEGT. The CDR3 loop spans 13 amino acids. Here the CDR3 DNA reads TGTGCCAGCAGTTACTCGCAGGTCACTGAAGCTTTCTTT. The encoded protein is CASSYSQVTEAFF.

This clonotype was found a few times. A much bigger clone sits one base away, suggesting this may be a read error. V gene TRBV20-1 combines with J gene TRBJ2-1; D is unclear. Germline CDR1 is DFQATT and CDR2 is SNEGSKA (reference sequence). This CDR3 is built from 15 residues. Trimming took 0 bases from V and 6 from J, leaving 15 bases between them. The chain's CDR3 is CSARDHWPESNEQFF. The CDR3 bases are TGCAGTGCTAGAGATCATTGGCCGGAATCCAATGAGCAGTTCTTC.

Of note for this clonotype: A much bigger clone sits one base away, suggesting this may be a read error. The chain joins TRBV5-5 to TRBJ1-1, with 7 bases aligning to TRBD1. V gave up 7 bases and J gave up 0 bases; unmatched junction bases: 9. This CDR3 comprises 15 residues. Germline V gene lookup returns CDR1 SGHKS and CDR2 YYEKEE (reference sequence). CDR3 sequence (DNA): TGTGCCAGCGGCCCCCGACAGGGAGTGAACACTGAAGCTTTCTTT. Encoded protein: CASGPRQGVNTEAFF.

The chain uses TRBV25-1 and TRBJ1-4, with D uncertain. Germline V gives CDR1 MGHDK, CDR2 SYGVNS. V dropped 3 bases and J dropped 8 bases, with 13 bases sitting between them. The CDR3 consists of 14 residues. CDR3 loop: CASSDSAVLEKLFF. CDR3 in DNA: TGTGCCAGCAGTGATTCGGCCGTCCTGGAAAAACTGTTTTTT.

This clonotype came up many times. J is TRBJ2-7 and V is TRBV9; D is uncertain. The length of the CDR3 is 16 residues. Trimming removed 0 bases from V and 2 bases from J, with 15 bases in between. The germline CDR1 and CDR2 sequences are SGDLS and YYNGEE. CDR3 in DNA: TGTGCCAGCAGCGTAGGGCCACTAAGTTTACCCTACGAGCAGTACTTC. Its protein is CASSVGPLSLPYEQYF. Complete variable domain (other parts from reference TRBV9 and TRBJ2-7): DSGVTQTPKHLITATGQRVTLRCSPRSGDLSVYWYQQSLDQGLQFLIQYYNGEERAKGNILERFSAQQFPDLHSELNLSSLELGDSALYFCASSVGPLSLPYEQYFGPGTRLTVT.

This chain links TRBV27 with TRBJ2-1; TRBD1 is a possible D gene (5 bases). Looked up from germline, CDR1 is MNHEY and CDR2 is SMNVEV (reference sequence). The CDR3 contains 14 residues. Trimming left V 6 bases short and J 4 bases short, with 13 bases between. CDR3 sequence: CASRKRQIYNEQFF. The CDR3 DNA reads as TGTGCCAGCAGGAAACGACAGATTTACAATGAGCAGTTCTTC.

This clonotype came up many times. The chain couples TRBV2 to TRBJ2-5, with 11 bases aligning to TRBD2. V lost 5 bases, J lost 5 bases, and 7 bases stayed unmatched. The CDR3 extends over 15 amino acids. Germline values: CDR1 SNHLY, CDR2 FYNNEI. CDR3 DNA sequence: TGTGCCAGCAGTCCCTTTAGCGGGGGGGCGGAGACCCAGTACTTC. This translates into CASSPFSGGAETQYF.

This clonotype occurred many times. The chain is built from TRBV4-3 and TRBJ2-7; D unclear. V lost 0 bases, J lost 2 bases, and 11 bases lay in between. The CDR3 has 15 residues. Germline V gene sequence: CDR1 LGHNA, CDR2 YSLEER. CDR3 coding DNA: TGCGCCAGCAGCCAAGATCGTATATCCCCCTACGAGCAGTACTTC. Amino acids: CASSQDRISPYEQYF.

This clonotype was observed many times. This rearrangement joins TRBV27 to TRBJ2-3; D possibly corresponds to TRBD2 (5 bases). Trimming stripped 5 bases from V and 5 bases from J, with 17 bases between. CDR3 size: 15 residues. Germline-derived CDR1 and CDR2 are MNHEY and SMNVEV (reference sequence). CDR3 sequence (DNA): TGTGCCAGCAGTCATTTAGGTGTCGGGGAAGATACGCAGTATTTT. This translates into CASSHLGVGEDTQYF.

A remark on this clonotype: Just one base apart from a much larger clone, this may be a read error. The rearrangement joins TRBV10-3 to TRBJ2-5, with D unresolved. The CDR3 extends over 15 amino acids. The germline V gene encodes CDR1 ENHRY and CDR2 SYGVKD. CDR3 residues: CAFSEQITYQETQYF. In DNA, the CDR3 is TGTGCCTTCAGTGAGCAGATTACATACCAAGAGACCCAGTACTTC.

The chain links TRBV21-1 to TRBJ2-4. TRBV21-1 is a pseudogene segment. This CDR3 comprises 19 residues. The CDR3 loop is CANSKKRDFIMMAKNIQYF. CDR3 nucleotides: TGTGCCAACAGCAAAAAAAGGGATTTCATTATGATGGCCAAAAACATTCAGTACTTC.

This chain links TRBV12-3 or TRBV12-4 with TRBJ2-2, with D possibly matching TRBD1 (5 bases). Trimming took off 4 bases at V and 0 bases at J, with 6 bases between the two ends. This CDR3 has 14 amino acids. CDR3 coding DNA: TGTGCCAGCAGTTCGGACACGAACACCGGGGAGCTGTTTTTT. The encoded protein is CASSSDTNTGELFF.

The V and J genes are TRBV7-3 and TRBJ2-1; 11 bases align to TRBD2. The CDR3 runs to 18 residues. Germline V gene data show CDR1 as SGHTA and CDR2 as FQGTGA. Unmatched junction bases numbered 15, after V lost 4 bases and J lost 7 bases. The CDR3 nucleotides read TGTGCCAGCAGCTCCCGGCTAGCGGGGGGCCCTCTAGGGAATGAGCAGTTCTTC. Translation gives CASSSRLAGGPLGNEQFF.

This clonotype appeared a few times. The chain employs TRBV20-1 and TRBJ2-7; D might be TRBD2 (6 bases). V was cut by 0 bases and J by 4 bases, with 10 bases left in between. In germline, CDR1 is DFQATT, CDR2 SNEGSKA (reference sequence). The CDR3 sequence is 13 residues long. The chain's CDR3 is CSAREGTRYEQYF. CDR3 coding DNA: TGCAGTGCTAGAGAGGGGACTCGGTACGAGCAGTACTTC.

This clonotype appeared a single time. The V gene is TRBV30, the J gene TRBJ1-5; 8 nucleotides line up with TRBD1. V shed 3 bases and J 2 bases; nucleotides not matched to a gene: 6. Germline-derived CDR1 and CDR2 are GTSNPN and SVGIG (reference sequence). The CDR3 sequence is 15 residues long. The DNA for the CDR3 is TGTGCCTGGAGCCGGACAGGGAGGGGCAATCAGCCCCAGCATTTT. Translation gives CAWSRTGRGNQPQHF.

This clonotype was recorded a few times. This chain links TRBV15 with TRBJ2-2; TRBD2 matches 7 bases. The CDR3 runs to 17 residues. Germline CDR1 LNHNV, CDR2 YYDKDF (reference sequence). V lost 0 bases to trimming and J lost 3 bases; unmatched junction nucleotides: 7. CDR3 protein: CATSRDSRREDTGELFF. In DNA form, the CDR3 reads TGTGCCACCAGCAGAGATAGTAGACGGGAGGACACCGGGGAGCTGTTTTTT.

The rearrangement links TRBV20-1 to TRBJ2-1, with a tentative D call TRBD2 (6 bases). With the DNA end fitting TRBJ2-7 better, the J assignment may be wrong. The CDR3 consists of 16 residues. In germline, CDR1 is DFQATT, CDR2 SNEGSKA (reference sequence). This chain's CDR3 is CSAIDRGAGVNNEQYF. CDR3 coding DNA: TGCAGTGCCATCGACCGAGGAGCGGGCGTCAACAATGAGCAGTACTTC.

This clonotype appeared many times. V usage is TRBV5-6 and J usage is TRBJ2-7; D might be TRBD1 (5 bases). Germline V gene sequence: CDR1 SGHDT, CDR2 YYEEEE. V was cut by 4 bases and J by 3 bases, with 17 bases left in between. The CDR3 consists of 15 residues. The CDR3 DNA follows: TGTGCCAGCAGCAGATATCCAGGGAAGGTCTACGAGCAGTACTTC. Translating gives CASSRYPGKVYEQYF.

The sample holds many counts of this clonotype. This chain uses TRBV6-4 with TRBJ1-1, with D tentatively TRBD1 (5 bases). V was shortened by 5 bases and J by 1 base, with 14 bases between the two germline ends. The CDR3 totals 15 residues. The germline CDR1 and CDR2 sequences are MRHNA and SNTAGT. CDR3 sequence: CASSLTPTGNTEAFF. DNA for the CDR3: TGTGCCAGCAGTCTAACTCCTACAGGGAACACTGAAGCTTTCTTT.